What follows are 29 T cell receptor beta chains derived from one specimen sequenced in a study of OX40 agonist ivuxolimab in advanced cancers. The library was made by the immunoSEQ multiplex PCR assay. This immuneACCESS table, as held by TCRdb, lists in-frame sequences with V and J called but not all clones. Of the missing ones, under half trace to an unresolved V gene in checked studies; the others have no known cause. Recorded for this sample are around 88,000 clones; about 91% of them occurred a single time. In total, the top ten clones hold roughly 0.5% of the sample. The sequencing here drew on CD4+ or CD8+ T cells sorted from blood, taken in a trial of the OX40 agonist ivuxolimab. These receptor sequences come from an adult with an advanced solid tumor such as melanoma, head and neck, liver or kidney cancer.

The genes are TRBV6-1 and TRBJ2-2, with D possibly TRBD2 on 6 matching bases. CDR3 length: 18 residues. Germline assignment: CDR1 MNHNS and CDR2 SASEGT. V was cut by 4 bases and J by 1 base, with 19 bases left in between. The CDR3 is CASSARWSLAQNTGELFF. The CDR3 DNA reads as TGTGCCAGCAGTGCACGGTGGAGTCTAGCGCAGAACACCGGGGAGCTGTTTTTT.

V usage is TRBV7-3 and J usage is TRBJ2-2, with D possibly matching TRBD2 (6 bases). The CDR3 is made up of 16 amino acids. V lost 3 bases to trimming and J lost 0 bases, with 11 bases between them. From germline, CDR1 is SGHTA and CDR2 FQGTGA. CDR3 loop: CASSFTAGSNTGELFF. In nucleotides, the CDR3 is TGTGCCAGCAGCTTTACAGCGGGCTCGAACACCGGGGAGCTGTTTTTT.

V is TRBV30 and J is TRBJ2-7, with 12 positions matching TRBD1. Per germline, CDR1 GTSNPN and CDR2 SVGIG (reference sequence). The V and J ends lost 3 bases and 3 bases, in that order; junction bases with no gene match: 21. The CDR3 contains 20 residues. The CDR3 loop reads CAWSGGLVGQGAYFGYEQYF. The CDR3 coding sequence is TGTGCCTGGAGCGGTGGGTTAGTGGGACAGGGGGCCTATTTCGGCTACGAGCAGTACTTC.

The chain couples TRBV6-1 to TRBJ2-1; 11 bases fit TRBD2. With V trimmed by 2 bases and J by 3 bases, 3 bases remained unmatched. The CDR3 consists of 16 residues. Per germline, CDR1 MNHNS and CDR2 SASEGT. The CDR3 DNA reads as TGTGCCAGCAGTGAATCACTAGCGGGAGTCTACAATGAGCAGTTCTTC. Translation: CASSESLAGVYNEQFF.

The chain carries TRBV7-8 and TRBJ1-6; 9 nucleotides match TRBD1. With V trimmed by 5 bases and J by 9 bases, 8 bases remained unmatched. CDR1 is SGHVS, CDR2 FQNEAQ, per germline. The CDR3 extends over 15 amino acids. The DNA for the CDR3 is TGTGCCAGCAGCCCCCGACAGGGGGGGAGTTCACCCCTCCACTTT. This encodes CASSPRQGGSSPLHF.

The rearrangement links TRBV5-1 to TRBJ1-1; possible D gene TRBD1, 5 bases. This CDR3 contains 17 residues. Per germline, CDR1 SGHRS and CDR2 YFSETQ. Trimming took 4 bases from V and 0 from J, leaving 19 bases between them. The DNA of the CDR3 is TGCGCCAGCAGCACATCCGGGACGGCTAACTTGAACACTGAAGCTTTCTTT. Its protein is CASSTSGTANLNTEAFF.

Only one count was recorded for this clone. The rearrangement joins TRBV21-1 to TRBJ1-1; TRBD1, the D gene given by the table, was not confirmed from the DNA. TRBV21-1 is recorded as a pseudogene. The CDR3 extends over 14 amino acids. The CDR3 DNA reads TGTGCCAGCAGCAAAGTGACAGGGGGCACTGAAGCTTTCTTT. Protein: CASSKVTGGTEAFF.

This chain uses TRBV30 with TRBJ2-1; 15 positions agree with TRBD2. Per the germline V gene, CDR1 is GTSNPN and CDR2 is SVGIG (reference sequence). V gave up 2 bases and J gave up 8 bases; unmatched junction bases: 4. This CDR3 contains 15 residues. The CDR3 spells CAWSPGTSGGYEQFF. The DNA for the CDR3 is TGTGCCTGGAGTCCAGGGACTAGCGGGGGGTATGAGCAGTTCTTC.

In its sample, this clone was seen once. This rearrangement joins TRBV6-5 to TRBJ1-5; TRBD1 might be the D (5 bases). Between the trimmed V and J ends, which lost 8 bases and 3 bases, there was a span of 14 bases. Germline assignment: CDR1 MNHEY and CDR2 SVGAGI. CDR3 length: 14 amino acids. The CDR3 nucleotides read TGTGCCAGCCGGTTCGGGGCCAACAATCAGCCCCAGCATTTT. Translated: CASRFGANNQPQHF.

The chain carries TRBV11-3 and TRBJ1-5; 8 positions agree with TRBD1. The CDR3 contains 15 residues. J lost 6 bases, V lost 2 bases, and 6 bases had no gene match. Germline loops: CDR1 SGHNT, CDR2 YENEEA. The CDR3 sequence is CASSLRSGGGQPQHF. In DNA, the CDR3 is TGTGCCAGCAGCTTAAGGTCAGGGGGCGGTCAGCCCCAGCATTTT.

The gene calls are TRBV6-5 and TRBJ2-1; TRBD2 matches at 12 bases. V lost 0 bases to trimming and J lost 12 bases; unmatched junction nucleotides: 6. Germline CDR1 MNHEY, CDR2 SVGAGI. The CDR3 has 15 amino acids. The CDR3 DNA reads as TGTGCCAGCAGTTACTCGGAGGCTAGCGGGGGGGGGCAGTTCTTC. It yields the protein CASSYSEASGGGQFF.

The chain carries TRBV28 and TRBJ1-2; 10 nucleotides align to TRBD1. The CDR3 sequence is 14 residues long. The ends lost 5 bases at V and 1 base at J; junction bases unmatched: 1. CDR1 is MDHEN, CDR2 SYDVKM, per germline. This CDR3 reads CASSRDRGNYGYTF. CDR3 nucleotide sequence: TGTGCCAGCAGTCGGGACAGGGGTAACTATGGCTACACCTTC.

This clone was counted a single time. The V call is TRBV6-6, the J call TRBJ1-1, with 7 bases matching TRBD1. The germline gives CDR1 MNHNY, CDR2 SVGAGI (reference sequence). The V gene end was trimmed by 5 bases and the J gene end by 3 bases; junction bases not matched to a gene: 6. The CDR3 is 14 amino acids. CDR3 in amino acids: CASSQAGGYTEAFF. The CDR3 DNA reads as TGTGCCAGCAGTCAAGCAGGGGGGTACACTGAAGCTTTCTTT.

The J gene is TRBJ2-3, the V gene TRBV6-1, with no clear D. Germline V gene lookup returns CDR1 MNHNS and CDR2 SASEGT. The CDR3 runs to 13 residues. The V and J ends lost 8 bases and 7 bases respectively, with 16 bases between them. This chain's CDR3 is CASRYRAGNTQYF. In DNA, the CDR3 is TGTGCCAGCCGATATAGGGCTGGAAATACGCAGTATTTT.

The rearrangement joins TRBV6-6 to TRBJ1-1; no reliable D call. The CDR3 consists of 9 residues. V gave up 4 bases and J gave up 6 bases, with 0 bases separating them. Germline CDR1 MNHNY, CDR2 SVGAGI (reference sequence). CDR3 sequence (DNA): TGTGCCAGCAGTTCTGAAGCTTTCTTT. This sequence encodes CASSSEAFF.

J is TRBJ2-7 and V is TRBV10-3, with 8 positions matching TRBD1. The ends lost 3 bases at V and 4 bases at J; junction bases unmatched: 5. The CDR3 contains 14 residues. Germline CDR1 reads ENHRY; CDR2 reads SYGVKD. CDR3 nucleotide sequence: TGTGCCATCAGTGAAGACAGGGGAGGATACGAGCAGTACTTC. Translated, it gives CAISEDRGGYEQYF.

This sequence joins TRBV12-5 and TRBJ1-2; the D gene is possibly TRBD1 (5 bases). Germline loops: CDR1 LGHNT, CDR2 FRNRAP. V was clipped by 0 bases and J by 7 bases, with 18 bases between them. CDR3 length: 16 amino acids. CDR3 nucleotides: TGTGCTAGTGGTTTGGTTACAACAGGACCGTCGAGTGGCTACACCTTC. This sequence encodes CASGLVTTGPSSGYTF.

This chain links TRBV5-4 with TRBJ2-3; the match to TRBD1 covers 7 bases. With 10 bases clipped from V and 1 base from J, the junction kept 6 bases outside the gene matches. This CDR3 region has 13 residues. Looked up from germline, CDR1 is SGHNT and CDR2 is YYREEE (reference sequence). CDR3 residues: CAGHGQGTDTQYF. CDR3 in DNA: TGTGCCGGACATGGACAGGGCACAGATACGCAGTATTTT.

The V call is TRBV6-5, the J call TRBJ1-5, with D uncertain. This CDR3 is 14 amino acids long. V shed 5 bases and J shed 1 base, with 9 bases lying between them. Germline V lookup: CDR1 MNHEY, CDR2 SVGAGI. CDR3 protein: CASSRTGSNQPQHF. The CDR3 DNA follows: TGTGCCAGCAGTCGCACGGGGAGCAATCAGCCCCAGCATTTT.

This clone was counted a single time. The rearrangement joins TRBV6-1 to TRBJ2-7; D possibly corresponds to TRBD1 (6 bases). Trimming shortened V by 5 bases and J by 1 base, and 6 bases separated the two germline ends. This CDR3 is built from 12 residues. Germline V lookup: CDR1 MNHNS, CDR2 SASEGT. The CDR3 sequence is CASSRGSYEQYF. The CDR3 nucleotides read TGTGCCAGCAGTAGGGGGTCCTACGAGCAGTACTTC.

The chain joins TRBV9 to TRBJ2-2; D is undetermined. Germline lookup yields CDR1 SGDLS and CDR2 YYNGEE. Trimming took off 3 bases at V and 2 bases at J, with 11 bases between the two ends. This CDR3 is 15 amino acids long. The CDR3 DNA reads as TGTGCCAGCAGCGCCCGGACGGGCAACACCGGGGAGCTGTTTTTT. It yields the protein CASSARTGNTGELFF.

CDR3 region: CASSPRAGGSEQYF. CDR3 nucleotides: TGTGCCAGCAGCCCCAGAGCGGGGGGTTCCGAGCAGTACTTC. V and J are TRBV6-5 and TRBJ2-7, with 9 nucleotides matching TRBD2. Germline values: CDR1 MNHEY, CDR2 SVGAGI. Unmatched junction bases numbered 9, after V lost 6 bases and J lost 6 bases. This CDR3 region has 14 residues.

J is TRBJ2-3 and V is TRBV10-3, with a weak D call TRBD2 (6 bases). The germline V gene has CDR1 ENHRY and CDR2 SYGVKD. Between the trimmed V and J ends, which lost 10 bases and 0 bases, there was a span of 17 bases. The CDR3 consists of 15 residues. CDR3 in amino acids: CATRGAGRSTDTQYF. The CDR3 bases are TGTGCCACAAGAGGGGCGGGGAGAAGCACAGATACGCAGTATTTT.

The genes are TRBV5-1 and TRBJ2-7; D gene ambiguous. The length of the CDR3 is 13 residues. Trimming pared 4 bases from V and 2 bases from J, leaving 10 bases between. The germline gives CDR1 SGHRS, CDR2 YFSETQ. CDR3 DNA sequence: TGCGCCAGCAGCCTGGACGGAACCTACGAGCAGTACTTC. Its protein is CASSLDGTYEQYF.

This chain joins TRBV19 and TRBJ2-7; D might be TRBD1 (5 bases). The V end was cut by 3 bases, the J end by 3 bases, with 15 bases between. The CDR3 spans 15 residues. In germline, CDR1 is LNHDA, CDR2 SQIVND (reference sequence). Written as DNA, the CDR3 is TGTGCCAGTAGTATGAGACGAGACAGAGACTACGAGCAGTACTTC. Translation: CASSMRRDRDYEQYF.

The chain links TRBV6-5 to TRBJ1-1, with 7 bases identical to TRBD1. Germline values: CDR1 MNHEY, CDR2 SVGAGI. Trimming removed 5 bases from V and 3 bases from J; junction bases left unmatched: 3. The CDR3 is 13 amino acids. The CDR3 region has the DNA TGTGCCAGCAGTGACAGGGTTCACACTGAAGCTTTCTTT. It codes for CASSDRVHTEAFF.

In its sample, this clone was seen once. As DNA, the CDR3 is TGTGCCAGCAGTTTATTCGCCAAAAACATTCAGTACTTC. This codes for CASSLFAKNIQYF. V usage is TRBV27 and J usage is TRBJ2-4; the D is unclear. Trimming stripped 1 base from V and 1 base from J, with 2 bases between. Germline V gives CDR1 MNHEY, CDR2 SMNVEV (reference sequence). The CDR3 totals 13 residues.

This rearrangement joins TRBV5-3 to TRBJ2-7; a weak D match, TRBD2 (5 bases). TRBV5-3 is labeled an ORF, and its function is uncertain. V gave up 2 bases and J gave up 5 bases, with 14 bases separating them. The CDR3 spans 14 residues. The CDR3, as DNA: TGTGCCAGAAGCTTTTCGAAGCTCGGGGACGAGCAGTACTTC. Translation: CARSFSKLGDEQYF.

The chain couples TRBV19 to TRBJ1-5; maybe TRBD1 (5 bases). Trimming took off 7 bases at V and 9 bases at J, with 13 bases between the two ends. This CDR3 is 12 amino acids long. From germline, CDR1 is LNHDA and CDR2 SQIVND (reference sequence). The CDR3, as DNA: TGTGCCAGTACATCGGAGGGACGGCCCCAGCATTTT. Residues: CASTSEGRPQHF.